Sequencing of this T cell receptor (beta chain) was carried out in a study of blood T cell repertoires in COVID-19. Study in general: The origin of the acute and convalescent COVID-19 samples was the United States, Italy and Spain. T cells, B-cell-depleted T cells, or PBMCs supplied cDNA or gDNA.

In the authors' workflow: Amplification of reference gene primers provided the estimated nucleated cell counts. Repertoires were generated with immunoSEQ multiplex PCR, while TCRdb's copy carries only in-frame clones and drops some. V and J calls and clone size come straight from that table; D and trimming were deduced from the DNA. The table records about 280,000 clones, about 83% of them present only once. V gave up 5 bases and J gave up 2 bases, with 11 bases separating them. The CDR3 runs 14 residues. Germline assignment: CDR1 SGHTA and CDR2 FQGNSA. The receptor comes from a woman in her fifties or sixties who had recovered from COVID-19. V is TRBV7-2 and J is TRBJ2-3; D might be TRBD2 (7 bases). Sequencing was done on a sample of peripheral blood. CDR3 protein: CASSPGGYTDTQYF. As DNA, the CDR3 is TGTGCCAGCAGCCCGGGGGGCTACACAGATACGCAGTATTTT.